A single sample gave rise to the 16 T cell receptor beta chains below, sequenced in a study of T-cell reconstitution after alpha-beta-depleted transplantation in children. Unique molecular identifiers were incorporated when the TCRbeta library was constructed. Using its own MiXCR run on the PCR reads, TCRdb lists one record per CDR3 protein. The sample lists a few hundred thousand distinct CDR3 sequences; 27% were seen once. Sequences were derived from PBMCs, sampled before TCRalphabeta/CD19-depleted stem cell transplant. The origin of the receptors is a boy less than two years old with Wiskott-Aldrich syndrome, due to receive a stem cell transplant.

This clonotype was counted a few times. The CDR3 coding sequence is TGTGCCAGCAGCTTGTGGAGCGGGAGGGCCGGAGAGACCCAGTACTTC. Translating it yields CASSLWSGRAGETQYF. The rearrangement links TRBV5-5 to TRBJ2-5, with 10 positions matching TRBD2. The length of the CDR3 is 16 residues. The ends lost 1 base at V and 4 bases at J; junction bases unmatched: 7. Germline V gene data show CDR1 as SGHKS and CDR2 as YYEKEE (reference sequence). Combining the CDR3 with reference TRBV5-5 and TRBJ2-5 gives the whole variable domain DAGVTQSPTHLIKTRGQQVTLRCSPISGHKSVSWYQQVLGQGPQFIFQYYEKEERGRGNFPDRFSARQFPNYSSELNVNALLLGDSALYLCASSLWSGRAGETQYFGPGTRLLVL.

This clonotype has more than one count but fewer than ten. The rearrangement uses TRBV4-1 and TRBJ2-3; TRBD1 might be the D (6 bases). Per the germline V gene, CDR1 is MGHRA and CDR2 is YSYEKL. The CDR3 is 20 residues long. V was shortened by 0 bases and J by 4 bases, with 26 bases between the two germline ends. Written as DNA, the CDR3 is TGCGCCAGCAGCCAAGATCGGGCAGGGGTCGCCCCGACTTGGGCAGATACGCAGTATTTT. Amino acids: CASSQDRAGVAPTWADTQYF.

This chain connects TRBV24-1 to TRBJ2-1, with 8 bases identical to TRBD1. The V gene end was trimmed by 2 bases and the J gene end by 6 bases; junction bases not matched to a gene: 5. The CDR3 sequence is 15 residues long. The germline V gene encodes CDR1 KGHDR and CDR2 SFDVKD. The CDR3 DNA reads TGTGCCACCAGTGATTCGCCTGACAGGGGCAATGAGCAGTTCTTC. Its protein is CATSDSPDRGNEQFF.

This chain links TRBV12-3 or TRBV12-4 with TRBJ2-3, with a weak D call TRBD2 (6 bases). CDR3 length: 16 residues. V lost 3 bases to trimming and J lost 0 bases, with 13 bases between them. Here the CDR3 DNA reads TGTGCCAGCAGTTTCCGTTTAGCGGATAGCACAGATACGCAGTATTTT. Amino acid sequence: CASSFRLADSTDTQYF.

This sequence joins TRBV11-2 and TRBJ1-1, with a possible D match to TRBD1 (6 bases). The germline V and J ends were trimmed by 1 base and 4 bases, with 13 bases remaining between them. Per germline, CDR1 SGHAT and CDR2 FQNNGV. This CDR3 region has 15 residues. The CDR3 nucleotides read TGTGCCAGCAGCTTAGTAGGAAGGGGGGGCACTGAAGCTTTCTTT. It codes for CASSLVGRGGTEAFF.

The chain uses TRBV20-1 and TRBJ2-1; 13 bases line up with TRBD2. The CDR3 contains 15 residues. CDR1 DFQATT and CDR2 SNEGSKA come from the germline V gene (reference sequence). The J segment lost 7 bases and the V segment lost 6 bases, leaving 9 bases of the junction unmatched. CDR3 protein: CSAPRTSGRVNEQFF. In nucleotides, the CDR3 is TGCAGTGCACCTAGGACTAGCGGGAGAGTGAATGAGCAGTTCTTC.

This clonotype was recorded a few times. V is TRBV5-6 and J is TRBJ1-1; D unclear. Germline V gives CDR1 SGHDT, CDR2 YYEEEE. CDR3 size: 17 residues. Trimming removed 1 base from V and 2 bases from J, with 18 bases in between. The CDR3 DNA follows: TGTGCCAGCAGCTTGTATATTCCGGCTACCTCAAACACTGAAGCTTTCTTT. This translates into CASSLYIPATSNTEAFF. The whole variable domain, remainder taken from reference TRBV5-6 and TRBJ1-1, is DAGVTQSPTHLIKTRGQQVTLRCSPKSGHDTVSWYQQALGQGPQFIFQYYEEEERQRGNFPDRFSGHQFPNYSSELNVNALLLGDSALYLCASSLYIPATSNTEAFFGQGTRLTVV.

The sample holds a few counts of this clonotype. The chain has TRBV20-1 and TRBJ1-5, with TRBD1 as a possible D gene (5 bases). Germline loops: CDR1 DFQATT, CDR2 SNEGSKA (reference sequence). The length of the CDR3 is 15 residues. V was cut by 1 base and J by 6 bases, with 16 bases left in between. The CDR3 bases are TGCAGTGCTAGAGGGGCCCCGGCAGGGAGTCAGCCCCAGCATTTT. This translates into CSARGAPAGSQPQHF.

The rearrangement joins TRBV6-1 to TRBJ2-5; 8 positions match TRBD2. CDR1 is MNHNS, CDR2 SASEGT, per germline. The V and J ends lost 4 bases and 7 bases, in that order; junction bases with no gene match: 8. This CDR3 is built from 14 residues. The CDR3 DNA reads TGTGCCAGCAGTGGGTCTAGCGGGCAGGGGACCCAGTACTTC. Translating it yields CASSGSSGQGTQYF.

The chain couples TRBV7-9 to TRBJ1-1; TRBD1 might be the D (6 bases). Trimming stripped 6 bases from V and 7 bases from J, with 12 bases between. CDR1 SEHNR and CDR2 FQNEAQ come from the germline V gene (reference sequence). CDR3 length: 12 residues. As DNA, the CDR3 is TGTGCCAGCAGGACCGGGACAAATGAAGCTTTCTTT. Its protein product is CASRTGTNEAFF. Variable domain in full (rest from reference TRBV7-9 and TRBJ1-1): DTGVSQNPRHKITKRGQNVTFRCDPISEHNRLYWYRQTLGQGPEFLTYFQNEAQLEKSRLLSDRFSAERPKGSFSTLEIQRTEQGDSAMYLCASRTGTNEAFFGQGTRLTVV.

The gene calls are TRBV24-1 and TRBJ2-7; TRBD1 aligns across 12 bases. Trimming removed 3 bases from V and 6 bases from J; junction bases left unmatched: 5. The germline gives CDR1 KGHDR, CDR2 SFDVKD. The CDR3 has 15 amino acids. This CDR3 reads CATSDTGTGGAEQYF. The CDR3 coding sequence is TGTGCCACCAGTGATACCGGGACAGGGGGCGCCGAGCAGTACTTC.

V gene TRBV6-5 combines with J gene TRBJ1-4; tentatively, D is TRBD1 (5 bases). With 0 bases removed from V and 5 bases from J, the gap between germline ends came to 10 bases. CDR1 is MNHEY and CDR2 is SVGAGI in the germline V gene. This CDR3 comprises 15 residues. As DNA, the CDR3 is TGTGCCAGCAGTTACTCGCAGGGCCCAAATGAAAAACTGTTTTTT. Its translation is CASSYSQGPNEKLFF.

The V gene is TRBV15, the J gene TRBJ2-2; 7 nucleotides agree with TRBD2. The CDR3 sequence is 17 residues long. V gave up 0 bases and J gave up 0 bases; unmatched junction bases: 4. Germline V gives CDR1 LNHNV, CDR2 YYDKDF (reference sequence). CDR3 nucleotide sequence: TGTGCCACCAGCAGAGATGTTGGACTAGCGAACACCGGGGAGCTGTTTTTT. It encodes CATSRDVGLANTGELFF.

This clonotype was found many times. This chain links TRBV20-1 with TRBJ2-1, with 10 bases identical to TRBD2. The V gene's germline CDR1 is DFQATT and CDR2 SNEGSKA (reference sequence). The V and J ends lost 0 bases and 8 bases, in that order; junction bases with no gene match: 7. The CDR3 sequence is 15 residues long. CDR3 amino acids: CSARDPLAGVHEQFF. The CDR3 nucleotides read TGCAGTGCTAGAGATCCGCTAGCGGGAGTACATGAGCAGTTCTTC.

The J gene is TRBJ2-1, the V gene TRBV15; 7 positions match TRBD2. The CDR3 consists of 19 residues. V lost 0 bases and J lost 0; bases outside the gene matches: 11. Germline V gene data show CDR1 as LNHNV and CDR2 as YYDKDF (reference sequence). CDR3 residues: CATSREKASGLSSYNEQFF. The CDR3 nucleotides read TGTGCCACCAGCAGAGAAAAGGCTAGCGGCTTGAGCTCCTACAATGAGCAGTTCTTC.

This clonotype showed up just a few times. The CDR3: CASSQSIGGRNEQFF. CDR3 DNA: TGTGCCAGCAGCCAATCTATAGGGGGGAGGAATGAGCAGTTCTTC. The chain combines TRBV3-1 with TRBJ2-1, with D perhaps assigned TRBD1 or TRBD2 (6 bases each). V dropped 2 bases and J dropped 7 bases, with 15 bases sitting between them. This CDR3 region has 15 residues. Germline CDR1 LGHDT, CDR2 YNNKEL (reference sequence).